This TCR beta chain came from a study of vaccination and CD4 T cells after COVID-19. This clonotype is large (0.1 to 1%) within its sample. What it binds is unknown. CDR1 SGHTA and CDR2 FQGTGA come from the germline V gene. This CDR3 is built from 14 residues. Trimming took 5 bases from V and 3 from J; bases not matched to a gene: 3. Cultured CD4+ T cell DNA underwent sequencing with the Oncomine TCR Beta short-read assay. Each CDR3 protein is one row after TCRdb ran MiXCR on the PCR reads. The table shows around 12,000 distinct CDR3 sequences, with around 40% occurring only once. Regarding treatment: approximately 9-day PBMC culture with coronavirus spike peptide pools or control peptides (ViraFEST assay).

Source: CD4+ T cells from blood, cultured in vitro, taken after SARS-CoV-2 vaccination. The source of this sequence is a human donor who had recovered from COVID-19. The rearrangement uses TRBV7-3 and TRBJ2-3; 9 positions agree with TRBD2. CDR3 residues: CASSPLAGTDTQYF. The DNA of the CDR3 is TGTGCCAGCAGCCCTCTAGCGGGAACAGATACGCAGTATTTT.